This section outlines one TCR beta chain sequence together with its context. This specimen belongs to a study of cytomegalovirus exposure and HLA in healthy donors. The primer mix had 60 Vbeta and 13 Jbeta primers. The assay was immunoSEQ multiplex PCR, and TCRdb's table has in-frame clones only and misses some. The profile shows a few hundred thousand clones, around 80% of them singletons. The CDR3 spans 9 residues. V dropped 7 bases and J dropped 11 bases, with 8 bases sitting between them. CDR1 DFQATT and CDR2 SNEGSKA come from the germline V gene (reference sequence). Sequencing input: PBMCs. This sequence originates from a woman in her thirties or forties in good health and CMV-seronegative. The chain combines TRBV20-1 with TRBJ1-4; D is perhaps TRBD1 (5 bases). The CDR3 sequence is CSGGGKLFF. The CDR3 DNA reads TGCAGTGGGGGGGGGAAACTGTTTTTT.